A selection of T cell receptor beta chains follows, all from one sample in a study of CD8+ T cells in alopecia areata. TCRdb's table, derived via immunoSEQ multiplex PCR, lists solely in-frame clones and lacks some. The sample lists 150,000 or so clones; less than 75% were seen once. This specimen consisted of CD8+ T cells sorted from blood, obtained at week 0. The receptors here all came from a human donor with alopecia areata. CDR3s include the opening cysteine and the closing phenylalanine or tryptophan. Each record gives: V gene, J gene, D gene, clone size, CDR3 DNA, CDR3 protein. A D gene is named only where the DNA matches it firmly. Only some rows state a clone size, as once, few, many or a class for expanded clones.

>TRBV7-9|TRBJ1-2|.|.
TGTGCCAGCACCCCGTCGGGGCGCTCTGGCTACACCTTC
CASTPSGRSGYTF
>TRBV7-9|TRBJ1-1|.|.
TGTGCCAGCAGCCCGGGGGGTGCAGCTTTCTTT
CASSPGGAAFF
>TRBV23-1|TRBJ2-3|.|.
TGCGCCAGCAGTCAATCGGGCGGGGGCTGGACAGATACGCAGTATTTT
CASSQSGGGWTDTQYF
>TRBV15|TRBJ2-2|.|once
TGTGCCACCAGCAGTGAAGGGGCCGGGGAGCTGTTTTTT
CATSSEGAGELFF
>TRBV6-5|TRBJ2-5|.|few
TGTGCCAGCAGTGCCCGGGACAATCAAGAGACCCAGTACTTC
CASSARDNQETQYF
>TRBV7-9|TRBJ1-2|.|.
TGTGCCAGCACTCTAGGTGACTATGGCTACACCTTC
CASTLGDYGYTF
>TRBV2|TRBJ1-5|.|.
TGTGCCAGCAGAGTAAGGGGGAGCAATCAGCCCCAGCATTTT
CASRVRGSNQPQHF
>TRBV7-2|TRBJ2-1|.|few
TGTGCCAGCAGCTTAGGGACTCCCGACAATGAGCAGTTCTTC
CASSLGTPDNEQFF
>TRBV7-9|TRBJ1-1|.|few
TGTGCCAGCAGCTCTACATTTCAGGTTAACACTGAAGCTTTCTTT
CASSSTFQVNTEAFF
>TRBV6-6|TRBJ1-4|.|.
TGTGCCAGCAGTTACGGGGGATCTAATGAAAAACTGTTTTTT
CASSYGGSNEKLFF
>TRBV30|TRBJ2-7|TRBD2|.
TGTGCCTGGAGGGCCGGGACTAGCGGACGCTCTGGGGCCTACGAGCAGTACTTC
CAWRAGTSGRSGAYEQYF
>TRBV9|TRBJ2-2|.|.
TGTGCCAGCAGCGTAGACCCAGGGTCCACCGGGGAGCTGTTTTTT
CASSVDPGSTGELFF
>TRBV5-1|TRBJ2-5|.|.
TGCGCCAGCAGCTTGGACTTGGGGGGCGGAGAGACCCAGTACTTC
CASSLDLGGGETQYF
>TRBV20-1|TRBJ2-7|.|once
TGCAGTGCAGGGGTGGCCTACGAGCAGTACTTC
CSAGVAYEQYF
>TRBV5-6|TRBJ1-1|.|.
TGTGCCAGCAGCTCCACAGGAGTGAACACTGAAGCTTTCTTT
CASSSTGVNTEAFF
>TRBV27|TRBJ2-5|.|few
TGTGCCAGCAGACAAGATGGTAGGGCCCAAGAGACCCAGTACTTC
CASRQDGRAQETQYF
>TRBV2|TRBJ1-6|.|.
TGTGCCAGCAGTGAGCGGCAGACTAGGAATTCACCCCTCCACTTT
CASSERQTRNSPLHF
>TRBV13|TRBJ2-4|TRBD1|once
TGTGCCAGCAGCACCAGGGGGATCAAAAACATTCAGTACTTC
CASSTRGIKNIQYF
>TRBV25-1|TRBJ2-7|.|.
TGTGCCAGCCATTTTGGGTCTGGGGAGCAGTACTTC
CASHFGSGEQYF
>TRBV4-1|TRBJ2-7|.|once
TGCGCCAGCAGCCAAAGCCCAATGGACGGTAGCTACGAGCAGTACTTC
CASSQSPMDGSYEQYF
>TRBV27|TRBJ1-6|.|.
TGTGCCAGCAGTACACAGGGTTACCTATTGGATTCACCCCTCCACTTT
CASSTQGYLLDSPLHF
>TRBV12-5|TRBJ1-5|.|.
TGTGCTAGTGGTTTGGGAGACAGCTATCAGCCCCAGCATTTT
CASGLGDSYQPQHF